This T cell receptor delta chain was sequenced during a study of gamma-delta chains in newborns, infants, children. Study overall: Innate gammadelta T cells reportedly expand polyclonally right after birth, driven by microbial exposure, per the title.

TCRdb fed the reads into CATT to redo clone calling. Seen here are several thousand delta-chain clones, 5.2% observed once, and the top ten hold approximately 6.6%. Judged by abundance, this clone is medium-sized. Germline V lookup: CDR1 GEAIGNYY, CDR2 EKD. The CDR3 contains 18 residues. V shed 1 base, J shed 0 bases, and the junction held 5 bases outside the gene matches. The receptor's source is a child who was a newborn, infant or young child, either healthy, febrile or measles-vaccinated (not recorded which). The rearrangement joins TRDV2 to TRDJ3; 7 bases map to TRDD3. Sequencing was done on a sample of blood. CDR3 protein: CACDTLGVSSWDTRQMFF. The CDR3 bases are TGTGCCTGTGACACGCTGGGGGTTAGCTCCTGGGACACCCGACAGATGTTTTTC.